This entry lists 10 T cell receptor beta chains sequenced from one sample in a study of molecular identifiers for immune sequencing clone quantification. MiXCR was run by TCRdb on the PCR reads, yielding one entry per CDR3 protein. The data contain about 500,000 distinct CDR3 sequences, 25% of them singletons. The source material was naive CD8+ T cells from blood, with Jurkat cell RNA spiked in. Subset noted: FACS-sorted CD8+CD4-CCR7+CD45RA+ naive T cells. These receptors originate from a human donor in good health. Some libraries in this study had Jurkat cell RNA spiked in.

This clonotype was observed once. The chain joins TRBV27 to TRBJ2-5; D may be TRBD1 or TRBD2 (5 bases each). V lost 7 bases to trimming and J lost 9 bases, with 24 bases between them. The CDR3 is 15 amino acids. Germline lookup yields CDR1 MNHEY and CDR2 SMNVEV (reference sequence). This CDR3 reads CASKPTRTGQAPQYF. In nucleotides, the CDR3 is TGTGCCAGCAAGCCAACAAGGACGGGGCAAGCGCCCCAGTACTTC.

Remarks on this clonotype: A much larger clone is a single base away; this may be a read error. The rearrangement links TRBV28 to TRBJ2-3; 12 nucleotides agree with TRBD2. Germline V gene sequence: CDR1 MDHEN, CDR2 SYDVKM. The CDR3 contains 18 residues. The CDR3 region is CAGSLGSSGRGFTDTQYF. The CDR3 bases are TGTGCCGGCAGTTTAGGGTCTAGCGGGAGGGGATTCACAGATACGCAGTATTTT.

This clonotype occurred many times. This chain connects TRBV7-9 to TRBJ1-5; D gene unclear. The CDR3 is 13 amino acids. Per germline, CDR1 SEHNR and CDR2 FQNEAQ (reference sequence). Between the trimmed V and J ends, which lost 7 bases and 4 bases, there was a span of 11 bases. CDR3 residues: CASNMRENQPQHF. For the CDR3, the DNA is TGTGCCAGCAATATGCGGGAAAATCAGCCCCAGCATTTT.

The V and J genes are TRBV7-9 and TRBJ1-1; 11 bases are a match to TRBD1. Germline V gene lookup returns CDR1 SEHNR and CDR2 FQNEAQ (reference sequence). The CDR3 sequence is 16 residues long. The junction had 12 bases not matched to a gene; V was cut back by 7 bases and J by 5 bases. The CDR3 loop is CASTLVGQGAGTEAFF. CDR3 sequence (DNA): TGTGCCAGCACCCTAGTCGGACAGGGGGCTGGAACTGAAGCTTTCTTT.

This clonotype was observed a few times. This rearrangement joins TRBV6-5 to TRBJ2-1; the D is unclear. Per the germline V gene, CDR1 is MNHEY and CDR2 is SVGAGI. The CDR3 spans 13 residues. The V end was cut by 8 bases, the J end by 9 bases, with 17 bases between. This chain's CDR3 is CASWPSMIGEQFF. The DNA of the CDR3 is TGTGCCAGCTGGCCTAGTATGATCGGTGAGCAGTTCTTC.

This clonotype came up many times. This chain connects TRBV7-6 to TRBJ2-1; either TRBD1 or TRBD2 may supply D (5 bases each). The CDR3 is 14 residues long. V was cut by 1 base and J by 8 bases, with 12 bases left in between. Germline values: CDR1 SGHVS, CDR2 FNYEAQ. CDR3 sequence reads: CASSLEGVGDEQFF. The DNA for the CDR3 is TGTGCCAGCAGCTTAGAAGGGGTCGGGGATGAGCAGTTCTTC.

This clonotype has ten or more counts. The chain has TRBV7-8 and TRBJ1-2; D may be TRBD1 (5 bases). Trimming cost V 5 bases and J 1 base, with 14 bases left between them. There are 15 residues in the CDR3. Germline CDR1 SGHVS, CDR2 FQNEAQ. CDR3 bases: TGTGCCAGCAGCACAGGACAAGATTATAACTATGGCTACACCTTC. The encoded protein is CASSTGQDYNYGYTF.

With respect to this clonotype: This clone may be a read error of a much larger clone one base away. The V gene is TRBV30, the J gene TRBJ1-1; D is unclear. The CDR3 runs to 13 residues. In germline, CDR1 is GTSNPN, CDR2 SVGIG (reference sequence). Between the trimmed V and J ends, which lost 3 bases and 4 bases, there was a span of 12 bases. CDR3 sequence reads: CAWRCSGFTEAFF. DNA of the CDR3: TGTGCCTGGAGATGCTCCGGTTTCACTGAAGCTTTCTTT.

This clonotype was observed a few times. The chain has TRBV30 and TRBJ2-7; unclear D gene. Trimming removed 0 bases from V and 5 bases from J, with 11 bases in between. Germline CDR1 is GTSNPN and CDR2 is SVGIG (reference sequence). The CDR3 spans 13 residues. In DNA, the CDR3 is TGTGCCTGGAGTGTACATGGGATGGACGAGCAGTACTTC. Protein sequence: CAWSVHGMDEQYF.

This clonotype was detected ten times or more. The chain joins TRBV29-1 to TRBJ2-3, with 7 bases matching TRBD2. Germline CDR1 and CDR2: SQVTM and ANQGSEA. The CDR3 spans 14 residues. CDR3 sequence: CLASGDQGTDTQYF. CDR3 DNA: TGCCTTGCAAGCGGGGACCAGGGAACAGATACGCAGTATTTT.